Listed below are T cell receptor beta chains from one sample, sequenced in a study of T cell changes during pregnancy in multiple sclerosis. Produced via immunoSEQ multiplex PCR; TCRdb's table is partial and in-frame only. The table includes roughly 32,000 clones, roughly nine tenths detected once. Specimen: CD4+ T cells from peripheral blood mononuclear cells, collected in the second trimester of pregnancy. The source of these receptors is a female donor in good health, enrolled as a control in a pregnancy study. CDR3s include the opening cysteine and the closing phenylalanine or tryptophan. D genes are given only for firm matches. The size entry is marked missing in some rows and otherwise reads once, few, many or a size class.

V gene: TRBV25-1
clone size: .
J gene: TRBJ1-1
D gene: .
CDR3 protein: CASSEFGGSNTEAFF
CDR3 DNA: TGTGCCAGCAGTGAATTTGGGGGCTCGAACACTGAAGCTTTCTTT

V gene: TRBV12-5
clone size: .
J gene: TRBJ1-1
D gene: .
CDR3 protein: CASGFSDGSPFF
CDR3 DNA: TGTGCTAGTGGTTTCTCCGATGGGAGTCCTTTCTTT

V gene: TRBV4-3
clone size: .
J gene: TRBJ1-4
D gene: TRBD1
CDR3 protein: CASSSPGTGGEKLFF
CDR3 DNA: TGCGCCAGCAGCTCGCCCGGGACAGGGGGCGAAAAACTGTTTTTT

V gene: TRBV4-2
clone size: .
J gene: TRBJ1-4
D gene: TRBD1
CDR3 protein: CASSQDSGRQGANEKLFF
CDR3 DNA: TGTGCCAGCAGCCAAGATTCCGGGCGCCAGGGGGCTAATGAAAAACTGTTTTTT

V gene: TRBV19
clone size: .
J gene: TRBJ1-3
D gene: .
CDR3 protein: CASTLSSGNTIYF
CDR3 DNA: TGTGCCTCCACCCTAAGCTCTGGAAACACCATATATTTT

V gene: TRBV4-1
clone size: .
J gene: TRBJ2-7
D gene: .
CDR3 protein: CASSQDNSMIYEQYF
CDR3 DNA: TGCGCCAGCAGCCAAGATAACTCCATGATCTACGAGCAGTACTTC

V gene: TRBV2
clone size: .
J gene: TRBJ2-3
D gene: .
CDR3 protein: CASMGGGSPTDTQYF
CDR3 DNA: TGTGCCAGCATGGGGGGTGGGAGTCCCACAGATACGCAGTATTTT

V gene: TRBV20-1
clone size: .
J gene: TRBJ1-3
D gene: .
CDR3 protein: CSGGSGNTIYF
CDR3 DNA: TGCAGTGGAGGCTCTGGAAACACCATATATTTT

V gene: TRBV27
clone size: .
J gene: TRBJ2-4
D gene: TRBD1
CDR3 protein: CASSSGQHKNIQYF
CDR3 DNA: TGTGCCAGCAGTTCGGGACAGCACAAAAACATTCAGTACTTC

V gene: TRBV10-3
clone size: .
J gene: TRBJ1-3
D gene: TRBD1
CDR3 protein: CAISRDSISSGNTIYF
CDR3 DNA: TGTGCCATCAGCCGGGACAGTATAAGCTCTGGAAACACCATATATTTT

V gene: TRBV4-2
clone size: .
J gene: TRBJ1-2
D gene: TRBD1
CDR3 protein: CASSKNPGGANYGYTF
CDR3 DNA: TGTGCCAGCAGCAAAAATCCAGGGGGCGCTAACTATGGCTACACCTTC

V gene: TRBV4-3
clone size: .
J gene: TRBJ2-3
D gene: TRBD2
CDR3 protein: CASSLHLRASGDADTQYF
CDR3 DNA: TGCGCCAGCAGCCTCCACCTCCGGGCTAGCGGGGACGCAGATACGCAGTATTTT

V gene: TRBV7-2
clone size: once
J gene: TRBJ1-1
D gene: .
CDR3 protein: CASSLPYRDTEAFF
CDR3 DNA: TGTGCCAGCAGCTTACCATACAGGGACACTGAAGCTTTCTTT

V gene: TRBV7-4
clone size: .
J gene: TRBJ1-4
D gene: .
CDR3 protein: CASSSRNRSGALFF
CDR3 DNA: TGTGCCAGCAGCTCCCGCAACAGGTCTGGGGCCCTGTTTTTT

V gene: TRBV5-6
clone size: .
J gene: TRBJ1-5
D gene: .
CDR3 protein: CASSLDGRQPQHF
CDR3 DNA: TGTGCCAGCAGCTTGGATGGGAGGCAGCCCCAGCATTTT

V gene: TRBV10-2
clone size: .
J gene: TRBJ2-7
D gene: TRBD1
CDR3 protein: CASSPIGQGSLYEQYF
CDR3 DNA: TGCGCCAGCAGCCCGATCGGACAGGGGAGCCTTTACGAGCAGTACTTC

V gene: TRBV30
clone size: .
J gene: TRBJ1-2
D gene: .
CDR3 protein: CAWSVMGADYGYTF
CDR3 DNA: TGTGCCTGGAGTGTAATGGGGGCCGACTATGGCTACACCTTC

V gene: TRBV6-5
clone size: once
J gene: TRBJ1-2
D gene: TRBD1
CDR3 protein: CASRGVGAGGYGYTF
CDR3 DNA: TGTGCCAGCAGGGGAGTTGGGGCAGGGGGTTATGGCTACACCTTC

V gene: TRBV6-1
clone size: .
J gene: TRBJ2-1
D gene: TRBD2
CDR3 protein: CASSEGLAGDLPREQFF
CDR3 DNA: TGTGCCAGCAGTGAGGGACTAGCGGGAGACCTTCCGAGAGAGCAGTTCTTC

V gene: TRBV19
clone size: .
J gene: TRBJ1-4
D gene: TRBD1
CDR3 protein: CASTRTGVAEKLFF
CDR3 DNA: TGTGCCAGTACTAGGACAGGGGTTGCTGAAAAACTGTTTTTT

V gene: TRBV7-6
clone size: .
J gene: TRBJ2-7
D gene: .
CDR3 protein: CASSREQATTYEQYF
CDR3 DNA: TGTGCCAGCAGCCGAGAGCAGGCGACTACCTACGAGCAGTACTTC

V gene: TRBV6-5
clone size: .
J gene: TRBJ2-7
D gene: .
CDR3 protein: CASGRPSSYEQYF
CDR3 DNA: TGTGCCAGCGGGAGGCCGAGCTCCTACGAGCAGTACTTC

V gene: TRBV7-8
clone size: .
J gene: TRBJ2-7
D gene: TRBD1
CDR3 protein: CASSEDRGGYEQYF
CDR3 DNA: TGTGCCAGCAGCGAAGACAGGGGTGGCTACGAGCAGTACTTC